This record looks at one TCR beta chain sequence and its context. Its antigen is not known. V lost 3 bases to trimming and J lost 0 bases; unmatched junction nucleotides: 13. CDR3 size: 19 residues. Germline CDR1 and CDR2: SGHVS and FQNEAQ. Primers for the PCR totalled 60 Vbeta and 13 Jbeta. In the authors' methods: About 83 million unique TCR beta chains, 9 million to 11 million shared, were counted in a later analysis. TCRdb keeps only in-frame clones here, not all; method: immunoSEQ multiplex PCR. For V, J and clone size, that table is used; D and trimming come from the DNA. This table has over 120,000 clones, approximately 82% appearing once. The data stem from a study of cytomegalovirus exposure and HLA in healthy donors. General study points: As was reported, the HLA-A and HLA-B alleles of most subjects were accurately predicted from TCR beta sequences. Some segments of the V type, notably TRBV6-2 and TRBV6-3, were excluded as indistinguishable.

The sequencing sample was made of PBMCs. The TCR sequence derives from a man aged 25 to 40 in good health and CMV-seropositive. The chain has TRBV7-8 and TRBJ1-3; 8 bases agree with TRBD1. As DNA, the CDR3 is TGTGCCAGCAGCTTCTTCCCTGGGGGGACAGGTCGCTCTGGAAACACCATATATTTT. As protein: CASSFFPGGTGRSGNTIYF.